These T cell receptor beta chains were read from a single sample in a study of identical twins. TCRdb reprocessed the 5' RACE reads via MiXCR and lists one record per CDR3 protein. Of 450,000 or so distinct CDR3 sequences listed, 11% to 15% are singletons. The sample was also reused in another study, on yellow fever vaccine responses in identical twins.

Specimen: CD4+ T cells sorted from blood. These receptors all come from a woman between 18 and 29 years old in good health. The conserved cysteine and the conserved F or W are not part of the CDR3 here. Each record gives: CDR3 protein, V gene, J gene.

CDR3 protein: ATGPGASQPQH; V gene: TRBV12-3/TRBV12-4; J gene: TRBJ1-5
CDR3 protein: SALGQAQY; V gene: TRBV20-1; J gene: TRBJ2-7
CDR3 protein: ASSARRHTDTQY; V gene: TRBV21-1; J gene: TRBJ2-3
CDR3 protein: AFSPGQGSSSYNSPLH; V gene: TRBV2; J gene: TRBJ1-6
CDR3 protein: ATRGFGGEQY; V gene: TRBV24-1; J gene: TRBJ2-7
CDR3 protein: ASSQGGLSYNEQF; V gene: TRBV5-4; J gene: TRBJ2-1
CDR3 protein: ATSDRGQGRADTQY; V gene: TRBV24-1; J gene: TRBJ2-3
CDR3 protein: ASSKGRTYEQY; V gene: TRBV6-1; J gene: TRBJ2-7
CDR3 protein: ASSKQDDGNTEAF; V gene: TRBV7-9; J gene: TRBJ1-1
CDR3 protein: SVGQPGSNTGELF; V gene: TRBV29-1; J gene: TRBJ2-2
CDR3 protein: ASSLETANTGELF; V gene: TRBV12-3/TRBV12-4; J gene: TRBJ2-2
CDR3 protein: ACTPGGKAYGYT; V gene: TRBV30; J gene: TRBJ1-2
CDR3 protein: ANKGQGSFEQY; V gene: TRBV28; J gene: TRBJ2-7
CDR3 protein: ASSARTGLTAQY; V gene: TRBV19; J gene: TRBJ2-5
CDR3 protein: ASSPDMDTQY; V gene: TRBV27; J gene: TRBJ2-3
CDR3 protein: AWRGLYNEQF; V gene: TRBV30; J gene: TRBJ2-1
CDR3 protein: ASSPALALDPGELF; V gene: TRBV4-2; J gene: TRBJ2-2
CDR3 protein: ASSRLAAGGNEQF; V gene: TRBV3-1; J gene: TRBJ2-1
CDR3 protein: ASSGEIGGYT; V gene: TRBV3-1; J gene: TRBJ1-2
CDR3 protein: ASSLGQGRNEQF; V gene: TRBV5-5; J gene: TRBJ2-1
CDR3 protein: ASSLGHRVNTEAF; V gene: TRBV7-9; J gene: TRBJ1-1
CDR3 protein: SARDDQGGETQY; V gene: TRBV20-1; J gene: TRBJ2-5
CDR3 protein: SASTGGLAGPYEQY; V gene: TRBV20-1; J gene: TRBJ2-7
CDR3 protein: ASSLGGGLYYEQY; V gene: TRBV5-6; J gene: TRBJ2-7
CDR3 protein: ASSQDPRQGPEQY; V gene: TRBV4-1; J gene: TRBJ2-7
CDR3 protein: ASSQDLRSGDEQF; V gene: TRBV4-3; J gene: TRBJ2-1
CDR3 protein: ASGKGLAGALGTDTQY; V gene: TRBV6-1; J gene: TRBJ2-3
CDR3 protein: ASSFGANTGELF; V gene: TRBV11-2; J gene: TRBJ2-2
CDR3 protein: ASRQGTSGSQYEQY; V gene: TRBV10-2; J gene: TRBJ2-7
CDR3 protein: ASSQFGTVYEQY; V gene: TRBV16; J gene: TRBJ2-7
CDR3 protein: ASSRNMAGGNQPQH; V gene: TRBV7-9; J gene: TRBJ1-5
CDR3 protein: ATMAFSGGAASYNEQF; V gene: TRBV10-3; J gene: TRBJ2-1
CDR3 protein: ASSFGGALAKNIQY; V gene: TRBV5-5; J gene: TRBJ2-4
CDR3 protein: ASSWGLADTQY; V gene: TRBV5-1; J gene: TRBJ2-3
CDR3 protein: ASSLQGADGYT; V gene: TRBV18; J gene: TRBJ1-2